Detailed here is one T cell receptor (beta chain). Clones were sequenced by immunoSEQ multiplex PCR, and TCRdb holds only the in-frame ones, with some missing. Here the sample spans roughly 190,000 clones, about nine tenths being singletons. This entry is derived from a study of blood T cell repertoires in COVID-19. V trimming: 6 bases; J trimming: 0 bases; junction bases outside the gene matches: 7. CDR1 and CDR2 (germline): LNHDA, SQIVND (reference sequence). CDR3 length: 15 residues. The chain links TRBV19 to TRBJ1-1; 7 bases line up with TRBD1. Sequencing was done on a sample of PBMCs or T cells enriched from blood (not recorded which). The receptor comes from a woman in her thirties who had recovered from COVID-19. The CDR3 loop is CASRPGQRLNTEAFF. The CDR3 bases are TGTGCCAGTAGACCGGGACAGAGATTGAACACTGAAGCTTTCTTT.